The sequence of this T cell receptor beta chain was determined in a study of patients and donors after allogeneic stem cell transplantation. One entry per CDR3 protein results from TCRdb running MiXCR on the RT-PCR reads. The data hold about 960,000 distinct CDR3 sequences, with 18% observed a single time. With 4 bases clipped from V and 10 bases from J, the junction kept 11 bases outside the gene matches. The CDR3 covers 13 residues. Germline V gives CDR1 SQVTM, CDR2 ANQGSEA. Material: blood, either unsorted or a sorted T cell fraction (not recorded which). The receptor was derived from a human donor who was either an allogeneic HSCT recipient or a stem cell or donor lymphocyte infusion donor (not recorded which). It is not recorded whose cells these are; they may come from a transplant donor. The chain recombines TRBV29-1 with TRBJ2-3; 7 bases line up with TRBD2. DNA of the CDR3: TGCAGCGTTGCCAGGGAAGAGGGAGGGGCGCAGTATTTT. It is translated as CSVAREEGGAQYF.